These 10 T cell receptor beta chains came from one sample sequenced in a study of T cell changes during pregnancy in multiple sclerosis. Some clones are missing from TCRdb's copy, which holds only in-frame ones; the method was immunoSEQ multiplex PCR. This table holds around 62,000 clones, roughly nine tenths found once. The specimen was peripheral blood, collected in the third trimester of pregnancy. The receptors stem from a female donor with multiple sclerosis, enrolled in a pregnancy study.

The V gene is TRBV19, the J gene TRBJ1-2; D not certain. Germline CDR1 is LNHDA and CDR2 is SQIVND (reference sequence). Deletions cut 10 bases from V and 0 bases from J, with 12 bases between. This CDR3 comprises 13 residues. The CDR3 is CATISRTNYGYTF. CDR3 bases: TGTGCCACTATCTCCAGGACTAACTATGGCTACACCTTC. Full variable domain (outside the CDR3, taken from reference TRBV19 and TRBJ1-2): DGGITQSPKYLFRKEGQNVTLSCEQNLNHDAMYWYRQDPGQGLRLIYYSQIVNDFQKGDIAEGYSVSREKKESFPLTVTSAQKNPTAFYLCATISRTNYGYTFGSGTRLTVV.

The chain has TRBV11-2 and TRBJ1-2; D possibly corresponds to TRBD1 (5 bases). Germline V gene data show CDR1 as SGHAT and CDR2 as FQNNGV. This CDR3 region has 14 residues. The V gene lost 2 bases and the J gene lost 4 bases, with 11 bases spanning the gap. CDR3 amino acids: CASSLLVTGYGYTF. The CDR3 DNA sequence: TGTGCCAGCAGCTTATTGGTCACAGGCTATGGCTACACCTTC.

The rearrangement joins TRBV7-7 to TRBJ2-2; 9 bases match TRBD1. The CDR3 length is 14 residues. V lost 4 bases and J lost 6; bases outside the gene matches: 3. Per germline, CDR1 SSHAT and CDR2 FNYEAQ (reference sequence). CDR3 region: CASSSRQGAGELFF. The CDR3 region has the DNA TGTGCCAGCAGCTCTCGACAGGGGGCCGGGGAGCTGTTTTTT.

This sequence joins TRBV10-2 and TRBJ2-7, with D perhaps matching TRBD1 (7 bases). V dropped 6 bases and J dropped 5 bases, with 17 bases sitting between them. The germline V gene encodes CDR1 WSHSY and CDR2 SAAADI. The CDR3 runs 14 residues. The CDR3 DNA reads TGCGCCAGCAGGCTATCGACAGGGAGGAACGAGCAGTACTTC. Amino acid sequence: CASRLSTGRNEQYF.

The chain has TRBV7-8 and TRBJ2-7, with 7 nucleotides matching TRBD2. CDR1 SGHVS and CDR2 FQNEAQ come from the germline V gene. V was clipped by 5 bases and J by 7 bases; unmatched bases: 2. The CDR3 runs to 11 residues. The CDR3 is CASSPGREQYF. The CDR3 region has the DNA TGTGCCAGCAGCCCCGGGAGGGAGCAGTACTTC.

The chain uses TRBV4-1 and TRBJ2-5; the D is unclear. Trimming shortened V by 5 bases and J by 0 bases, and 10 bases separated the two germline ends. Germline V gene sequence: CDR1 MGHRA, CDR2 YSYEKL. The CDR3 extends over 14 amino acids. The CDR3: CASSSQAYQETQYF. DNA for the CDR3: TGCGCCAGCAGCTCTCAGGCTTACCAAGAGACCCAGTACTTC.

This clone has at least ten counts. The genes are TRBV11-2 and TRBJ1-3, with no clear D. V dropped 5 bases and J dropped 3 bases, with 14 bases sitting between them. Germline CDR1 is SGHAT and CDR2 is FQNNGV. This CDR3 is built from 15 residues. The DNA of the CDR3 is TGTGCCAGCAGCACCCCGGGTGGGTTTGGAAACACCATATATTTT. Translation gives CASSTPGGFGNTIYF.

The rearrangement links TRBV10-2 to TRBJ2-1; 7 bases line up with TRBD2. The germline V gene has CDR1 WSHSY and CDR2 SAAADI. There are 16 residues in the CDR3. The junction had 17 bases not matched to a gene; V was cut back by 0 bases and J by 15 bases. The CDR3 sequence: CASSESDSGGLSERFF. CDR3 nucleotides: TGCGCCAGCAGTGAGTCGGATTCGGGGGGACTTAGCGAAAGGTTCTTC.

This chain uses TRBV7-9 with TRBJ2-1; TRBD1 might be the D (6 bases). V was clipped by 0 bases and J by 9 bases, with 9 bases between them. Germline V gene data show CDR1 as SEHNR and CDR2 as FQNEAQ (reference sequence). The CDR3 has 13 amino acids. CDR3 protein: CASSLAVGGEQFF. CDR3 nucleotides: TGTGCCAGCAGCTTAGCCGTAGGGGGTGAGCAGTTCTTC. Full variable domain (remainder filled in from reference TRBV7-9 and TRBJ2-1): DTGVSQNPRHKITKRGQNVTFRCDPISEHNRLYWYRQTLGQGPEFLTYFQNEAQLEKSRLLSDRFSAERPKGSFSTLEIQRTEQGDSAMYLCASSLAVGGEQFFGPGTRLTVL.

V usage is TRBV5-4 and J usage is TRBJ2-5, with TRBD2 as a possible D gene (6 bases). The germline gives CDR1 SGHNT, CDR2 YYREEE (reference sequence). The CDR3 spans 15 residues. V dropped 2 bases and J dropped 2 bases, with 13 bases sitting between them. CDR3 in DNA: TGTGCCAGCAGCTTTAGGGCAGGGAGGCAAGAGACCCAGTACTTC. Translated: CASSFRAGRQETQYF.